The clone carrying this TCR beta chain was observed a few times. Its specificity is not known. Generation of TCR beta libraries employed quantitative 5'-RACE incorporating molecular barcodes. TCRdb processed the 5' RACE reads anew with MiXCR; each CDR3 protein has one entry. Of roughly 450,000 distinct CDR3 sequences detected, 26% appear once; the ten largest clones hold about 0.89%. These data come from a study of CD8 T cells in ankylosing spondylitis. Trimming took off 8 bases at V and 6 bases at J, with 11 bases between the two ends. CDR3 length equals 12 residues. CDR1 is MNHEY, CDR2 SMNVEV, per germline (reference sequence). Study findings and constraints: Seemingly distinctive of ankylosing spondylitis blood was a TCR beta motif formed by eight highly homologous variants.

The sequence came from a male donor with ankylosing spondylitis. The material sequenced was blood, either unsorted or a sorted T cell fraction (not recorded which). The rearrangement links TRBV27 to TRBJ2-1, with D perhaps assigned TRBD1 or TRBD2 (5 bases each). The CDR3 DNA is TGTGCCAGCTCGTCGGGACCCAATGAGCAGTTCTTC. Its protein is CASSSGPNEQFF.